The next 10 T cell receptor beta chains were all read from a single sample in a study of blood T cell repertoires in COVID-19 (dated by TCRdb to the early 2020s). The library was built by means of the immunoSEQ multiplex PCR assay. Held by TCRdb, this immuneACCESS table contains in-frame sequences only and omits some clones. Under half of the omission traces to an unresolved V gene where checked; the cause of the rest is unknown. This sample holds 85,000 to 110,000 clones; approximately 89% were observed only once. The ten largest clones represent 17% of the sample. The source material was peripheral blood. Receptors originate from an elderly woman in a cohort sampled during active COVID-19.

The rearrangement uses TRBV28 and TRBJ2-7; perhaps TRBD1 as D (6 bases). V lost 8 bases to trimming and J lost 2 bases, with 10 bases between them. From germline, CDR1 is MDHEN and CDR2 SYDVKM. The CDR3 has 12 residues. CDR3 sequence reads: CASRQATYEQYF. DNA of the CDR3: TGTGCCAGCCGACAGGCGACCTACGAGCAGTACTTC.

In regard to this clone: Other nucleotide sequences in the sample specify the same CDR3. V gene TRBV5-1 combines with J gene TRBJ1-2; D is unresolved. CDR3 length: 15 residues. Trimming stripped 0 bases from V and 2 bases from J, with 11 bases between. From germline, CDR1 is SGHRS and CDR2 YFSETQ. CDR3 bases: TGCGCCAGCAGCTTGGAAGGGCGGGGAAACTATGGCTACACCTTC. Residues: CASSLEGRGNYGYTF.

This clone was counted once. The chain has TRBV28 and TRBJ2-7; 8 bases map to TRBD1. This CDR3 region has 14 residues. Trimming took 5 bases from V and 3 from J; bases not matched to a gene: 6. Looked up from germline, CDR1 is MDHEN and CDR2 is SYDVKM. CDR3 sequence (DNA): TGTGCCAGCAGTCCCTGGACAGGGCTCTACGAGCAGTACTTC. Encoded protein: CASSPWTGLYEQYF.

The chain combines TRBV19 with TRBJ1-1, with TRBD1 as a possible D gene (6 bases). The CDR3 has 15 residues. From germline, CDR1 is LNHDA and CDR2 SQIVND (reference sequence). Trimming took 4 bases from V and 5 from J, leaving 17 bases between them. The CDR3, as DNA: TGTGCCAGTAGTAACACCAGGGGCGGGAGAACTGAAGCTTTCTTT. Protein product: CASSNTRGGRTEAFF.

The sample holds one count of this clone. The CDR3 here is CAWSPPGLTVGQYF. Here the CDR3 DNA reads TGTGCCTGGAGTCCCCCGGGACTCACGGTAGGGCAGTACTTC. The chain carries TRBV30 and TRBJ2-7; weak D call: TRBD2 (6 bases). Germline V gene sequence: CDR1 GTSNPN, CDR2 SVGIG (reference sequence). V was clipped by 2 bases and J by 9 bases, with 20 bases between them. CDR3 length equals 14 residues.

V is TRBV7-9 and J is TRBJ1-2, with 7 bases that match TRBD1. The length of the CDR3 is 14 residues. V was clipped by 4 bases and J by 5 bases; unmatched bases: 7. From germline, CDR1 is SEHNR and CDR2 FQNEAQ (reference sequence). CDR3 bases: TGTGCCAGCAGCTGGACCGGGACAGTTTATGGCTACACCTTC. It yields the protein CASSWTGTVYGYTF.

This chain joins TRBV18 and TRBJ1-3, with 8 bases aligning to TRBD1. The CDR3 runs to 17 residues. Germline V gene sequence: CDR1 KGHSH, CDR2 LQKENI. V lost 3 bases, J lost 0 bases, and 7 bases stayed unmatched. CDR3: CASSPRTGSTSGNTIYF. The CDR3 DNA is TGTGCCAGCTCACCCCGGACAGGGTCCACCTCTGGAAACACCATATATTTT.

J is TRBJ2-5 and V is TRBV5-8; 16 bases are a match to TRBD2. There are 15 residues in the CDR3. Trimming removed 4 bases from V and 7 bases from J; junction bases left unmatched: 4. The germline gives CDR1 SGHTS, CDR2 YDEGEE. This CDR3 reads CASSGTSGGDWTQYF. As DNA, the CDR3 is TGTGCCAGCAGCGGGACTAGCGGGGGGGATTGGACCCAGTACTTC.

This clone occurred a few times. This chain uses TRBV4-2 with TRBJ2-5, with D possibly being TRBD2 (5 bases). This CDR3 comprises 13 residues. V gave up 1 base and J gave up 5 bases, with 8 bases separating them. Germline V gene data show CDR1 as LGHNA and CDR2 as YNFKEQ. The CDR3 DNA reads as TGTGCCAGCAGCCAAGGAGGCGGGGAGACCCAGTACTTC. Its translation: CASSQGGGETQYF.

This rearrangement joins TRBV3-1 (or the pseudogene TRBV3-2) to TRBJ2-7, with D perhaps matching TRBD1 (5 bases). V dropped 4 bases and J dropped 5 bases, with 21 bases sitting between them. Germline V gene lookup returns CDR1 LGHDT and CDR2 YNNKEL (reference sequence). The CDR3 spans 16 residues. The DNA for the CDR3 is TGTGCCAGCAGCCCATCGGAGAGCAGGGTAAGGAACGAGCAGTACTTC. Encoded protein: CASSPSESRVRNEQYF.